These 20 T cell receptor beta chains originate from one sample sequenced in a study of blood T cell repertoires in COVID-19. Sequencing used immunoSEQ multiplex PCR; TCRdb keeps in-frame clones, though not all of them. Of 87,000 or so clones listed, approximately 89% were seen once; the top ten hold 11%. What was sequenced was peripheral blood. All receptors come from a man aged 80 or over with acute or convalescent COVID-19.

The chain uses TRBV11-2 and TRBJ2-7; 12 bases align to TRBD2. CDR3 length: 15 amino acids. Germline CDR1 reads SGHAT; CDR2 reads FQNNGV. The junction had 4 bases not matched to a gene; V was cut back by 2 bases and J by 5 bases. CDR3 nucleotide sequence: TGTGCCAGCAGCTTATGGACTAGCGGGATCGACGAGCAGTACTTC. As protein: CASSLWTSGIDEQYF. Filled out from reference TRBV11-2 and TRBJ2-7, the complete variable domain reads EAGVAQSPRYKIIEKRQSVAFWCNPISGHATLYWYQQILGQGPKLLIQFQNNGVVDDSQLPKDRFSAERLKGVDSTLKIQPAKLEDSAVYLCASSLWTSGIDEQYFGPGTRLTVT.

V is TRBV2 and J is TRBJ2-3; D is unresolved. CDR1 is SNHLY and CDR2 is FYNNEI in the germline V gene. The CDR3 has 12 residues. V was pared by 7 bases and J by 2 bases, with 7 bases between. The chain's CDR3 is CASKLDTDTQYF. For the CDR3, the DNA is TGTGCCAGCAAATTAGACACAGATACGCAGTATTTT.

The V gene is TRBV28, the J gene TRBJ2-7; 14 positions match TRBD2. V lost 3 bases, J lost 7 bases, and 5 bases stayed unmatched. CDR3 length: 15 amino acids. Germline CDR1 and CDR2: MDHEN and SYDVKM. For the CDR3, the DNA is TGTGCCAGCAGTTTGGGGGGACTAGCGGGAGAGGAGCAGTACTTC. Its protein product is CASSLGGLAGEEQYF. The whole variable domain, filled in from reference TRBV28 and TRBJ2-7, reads DVKVTQSSRYLVKRTGEKVFLECVQDMDHENMFWYRQDPGLGLRLIYFSYDVKMKEKGDIPEGYSVSREKKERFSLILESASTNQTSMYLCASSLGGLAGEEQYFGPGTRLTVT.

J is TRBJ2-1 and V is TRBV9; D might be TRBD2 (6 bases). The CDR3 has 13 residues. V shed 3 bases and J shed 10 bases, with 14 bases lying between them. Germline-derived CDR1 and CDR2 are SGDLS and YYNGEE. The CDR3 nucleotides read TGTGCCAGCAGCGCCGTTACTAGCCGCGAGCAGTTCTTC. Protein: CASSAVTSREQFF.

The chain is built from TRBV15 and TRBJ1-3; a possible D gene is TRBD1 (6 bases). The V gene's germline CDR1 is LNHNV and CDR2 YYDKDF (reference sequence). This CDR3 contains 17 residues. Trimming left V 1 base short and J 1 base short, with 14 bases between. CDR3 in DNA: TGTGCCACCAGCAGAGTGTGGCCAGGGGCTTCTGGAAACACCATATATTTT. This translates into CATSRVWPGASGNTIYF.

This CDR3 is CASSSEGRATDTQYF. In nucleotides, the CDR3 is TGTGCCAGCAGTTCGGAGGGGCGGGCCACAGATACGCAGTATTTT. The rearrangement links TRBV7-2 to TRBJ2-3; possible D gene TRBD2, 6 bases. V was pared by 6 bases and J by 2 bases, with 15 bases between. This CDR3 comprises 15 residues. Germline loops: CDR1 SGHTA, CDR2 FQGNSA.

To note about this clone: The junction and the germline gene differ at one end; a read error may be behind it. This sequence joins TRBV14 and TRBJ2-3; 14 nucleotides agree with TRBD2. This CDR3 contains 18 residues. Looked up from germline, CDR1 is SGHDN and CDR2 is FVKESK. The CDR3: CASSQAPRLAGGPETQYF. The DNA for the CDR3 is TGTGCCAGCAGCCAAGCCCCCCGACTAGCGGGGGGGCCAGAGACGCAGTATTTT.

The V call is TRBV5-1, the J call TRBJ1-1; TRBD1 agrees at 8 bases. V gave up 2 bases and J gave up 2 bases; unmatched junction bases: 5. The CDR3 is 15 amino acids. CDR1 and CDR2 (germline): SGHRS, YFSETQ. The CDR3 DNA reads TGCGCCAGCAGCTTCCGGACAGGGTATAACACTGAAGCTTTCTTT. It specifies CASSFRTGYNTEAFF.

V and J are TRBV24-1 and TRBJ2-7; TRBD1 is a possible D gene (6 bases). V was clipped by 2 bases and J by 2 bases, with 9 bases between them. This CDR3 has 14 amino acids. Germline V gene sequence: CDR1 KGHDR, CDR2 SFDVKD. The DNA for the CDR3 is TGTGCCACCAGTGATTCCCAGGGGCCCTACGAGCAGTACTTC. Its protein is CATSDSQGPYEQYF.

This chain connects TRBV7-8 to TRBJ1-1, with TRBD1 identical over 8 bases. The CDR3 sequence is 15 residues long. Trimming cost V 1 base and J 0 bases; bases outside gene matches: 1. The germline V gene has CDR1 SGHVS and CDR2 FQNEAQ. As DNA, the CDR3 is TGTGCCAGCAGCTTAGGGACAGGGTTGAACACTGAAGCTTTCTTT. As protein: CASSLGTGLNTEAFF.

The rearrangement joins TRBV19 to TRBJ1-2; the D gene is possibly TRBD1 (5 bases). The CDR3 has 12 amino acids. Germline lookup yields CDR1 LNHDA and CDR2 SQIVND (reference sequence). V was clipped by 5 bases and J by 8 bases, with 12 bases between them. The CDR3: CASSPRAGGYTF. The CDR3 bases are TGTGCCAGTAGTCCCAGGGCGGGGGGCTACACCTTC.

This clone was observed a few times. CDR3 protein: CASSPQANYGYTF. In DNA form, the CDR3 reads TGTGCCAGCAGCCCGCAGGCGAACTATGGCTACACCTTC. J is TRBJ1-2 and V is TRBV6-5, with D hard to call. From germline, CDR1 is MNHEY and CDR2 SVGAGI. Trimming stripped 6 bases from V and 2 bases from J, with 10 bases between. This CDR3 comprises 13 residues.

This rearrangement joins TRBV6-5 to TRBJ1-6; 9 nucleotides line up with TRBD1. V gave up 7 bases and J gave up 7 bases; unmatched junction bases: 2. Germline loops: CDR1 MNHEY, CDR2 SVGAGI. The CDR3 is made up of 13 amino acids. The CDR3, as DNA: TGTGCCAGCACGGACAGGGGAAATTCACCCCTCCACTTT. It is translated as CASTDRGNSPLHF.

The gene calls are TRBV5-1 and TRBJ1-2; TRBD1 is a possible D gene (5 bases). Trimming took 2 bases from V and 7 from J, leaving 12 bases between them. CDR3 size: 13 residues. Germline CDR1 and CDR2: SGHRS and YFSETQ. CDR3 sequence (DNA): TGCGCCAGCAGCTTCGGTCTGGGGGGTGGCTACACCTTC. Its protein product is CASSFGLGGGYTF.

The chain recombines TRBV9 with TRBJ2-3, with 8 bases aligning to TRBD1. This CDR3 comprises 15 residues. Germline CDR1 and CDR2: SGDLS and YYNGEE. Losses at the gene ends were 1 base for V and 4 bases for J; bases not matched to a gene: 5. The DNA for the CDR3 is TGTGCCAGCAGCGTATGGACAGGGCCCCCAGATACGCAGTATTTT. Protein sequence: CASSVWTGPPDTQYF.

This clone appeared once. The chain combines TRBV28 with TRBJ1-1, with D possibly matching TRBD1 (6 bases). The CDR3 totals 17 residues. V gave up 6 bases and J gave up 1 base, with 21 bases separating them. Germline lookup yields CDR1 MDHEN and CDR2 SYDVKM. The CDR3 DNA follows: TGTGCCAGCAGCAAAGAGGGGCCCCGGGACAAGAACACTGAAGCTTTCTTT. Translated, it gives CASSKEGPRDKNTEAFF.

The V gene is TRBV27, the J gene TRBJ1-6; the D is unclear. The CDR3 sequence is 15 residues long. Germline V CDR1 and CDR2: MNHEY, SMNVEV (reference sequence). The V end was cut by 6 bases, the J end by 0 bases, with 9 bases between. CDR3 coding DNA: TGTGCCAGCAGCCCGGGAGTCTCCTATAATTCACCCCTCCACTTT. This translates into CASSPGVSYNSPLHF.

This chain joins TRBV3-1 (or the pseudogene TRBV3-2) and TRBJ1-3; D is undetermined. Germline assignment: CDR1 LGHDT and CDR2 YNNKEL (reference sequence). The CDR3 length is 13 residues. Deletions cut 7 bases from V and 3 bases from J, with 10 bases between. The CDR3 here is CASKTMVGNTIYF. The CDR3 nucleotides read TGTGCCAGCAAGACAATGGTTGGAAACACCATATATTTT.

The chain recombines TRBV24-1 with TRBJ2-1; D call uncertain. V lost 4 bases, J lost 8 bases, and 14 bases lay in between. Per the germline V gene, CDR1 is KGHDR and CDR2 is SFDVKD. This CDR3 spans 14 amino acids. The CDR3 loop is CATSESEVVDEQFF. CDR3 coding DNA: TGTGCCACCAGTGAGTCAGAGGTCGTGGATGAGCAGTTCTTC.

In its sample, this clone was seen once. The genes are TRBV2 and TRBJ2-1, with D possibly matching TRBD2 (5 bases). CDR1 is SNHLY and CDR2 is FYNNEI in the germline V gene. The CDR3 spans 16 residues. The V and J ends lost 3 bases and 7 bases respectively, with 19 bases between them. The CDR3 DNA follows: TGTGCCAGCAGTGACGGACTTTTACAGCTCTTGAATGAGCAGTTCTTC. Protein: CASSDGLLQLLNEQFF.